The entry that follows covers one T cell receptor beta chain sequence. The PCR was carried out with 60 Vbeta primers and 13 Jbeta primers. Method: immunoSEQ multiplex PCR; TCRdb's copy keeps in-frame clones and lacks some. The data contain roughly 150,000 clones, 85% of them seen just once; the ten biggest clones take up 1%. This specimen belongs to a study of cytomegalovirus exposure and HLA in healthy donors. V was shortened by 3 bases and J by 2 bases, with 11 bases between the two germline ends. CDR3 length equals 14 residues. The germline V gene encodes CDR1 SGHRS and CDR2 YFSETQ. The TCR comes from a boy aged 2 to 9 in good health and CMV-seronegative. Material: PBMCs. This chain links TRBV5-1 with TRBJ1-1, with D unclear. CDR3 sequence reads: CASSSVTGNTEAFF. CDR3 DNA: TGCGCCAGCAGCTCGGTTACGGGTAACACTGAAGCTTTCTTT. Together with reference TRBV5-1 and TRBJ1-1, the CDR3 gives the full variable domain: KAGVTQTPRYLIKTRGQQVTLSCSPISGHRSVSWYQQTPGQGLQFLFEYFSETQRNKGNFPGRFSGRQFSNSRSEMNVSTLELGDSALYLCASSSVTGNTEAFFGQGTRLTVV.